This is a list of T cell receptor beta chains from one sample in a study of blood T cell repertoires in COVID-19. The assay was immunoSEQ multiplex PCR, and TCRdb's table has in-frame clones only and misses some. The sample lists under 130,000 clones; over 75% were seen once. Material for sequencing was peripheral blood. All receptors come from a human donor in a cohort sampled during active or convalescent COVID-19. The CDR3 runs from the conserved cysteine through the conserved F or W. A D gene is named only where the DNA matches it firmly. Clone size, where shown, is once, few, many, or a class for clones that have expanded.

11 | few | TRBJ2-3 | TRBV10-3 | NA | TGTGCCACGGAGAGCACAGATACGCAGTATTTT | CATESTDTQYF
14 | NA | TRBJ1-2 | TRBV9 | TRBD1 | TGTGCCAGCAGCAGGGGACAGGCCTCGGGGGGCTACACCTTC | CASSRGQASGGYTF
15 | NA | TRBJ1-4 | TRBV30 | TRBD1 | TGTGCCTGGAGCTCTCAGGGGGGATTTAATGAAAAACTGTTTTTT | CAWSSQGGFNEKLFF
14 | NA | TRBJ1-6 | TRBV5-1 | NA | TGCGCCAGCAGCTTGGCAGGGGAGAATTCACCCCTCCACTTT | CASSLAGENSPLHF
14 | NA | TRBJ1-2 | TRBV7-2 | NA | TGTGCCAGCAGCCTCTCTAGCTCGGACAGTGGCTACACCTTC | CASSLSSSDSGYTF
14 | NA | TRBJ2-7 | TRBV5-1 | TRBD1 | TGCGCCAGCAGCTTGGCAGGGGGCTCCTACGAGCAGTACTTC | CASSLAGGSYEQYF
13 | NA | TRBJ2-7 | TRBV28 | TRBD1 | TGTGCCAGCAGGACACAGGGGCTTGTCGAGCAGTACTTC | CASRTQGLVEQYF
13 | NA | TRBJ1-6 | TRBV19 | TRBD1 | TGTGCCAGTAGTATGACAGGGAGTTCACCCCTCCACTTT | CASSMTGSSPLHF
17 | NA | TRBJ2-3 | TRBV19 | TRBD2 | TGTGCCAGTAGTTCCCCGGGCAGCGGGGGGGCAGGAGATACGCAGTATTTT | CASSSPGSGGAGDTQYF
13 | NA | TRBJ2-3 | TRBV12-3/TRBV12-4 | NA | TGTGCCAGCAGTTTAGGGTCTACTGGTACGCAGTATTTT | CASSLGSTGTQYF
15 | once | TRBJ1-5 | TRBV7-2 | NA | TGTGCCAGCAGCTTAGCCGGTTTGAGGGCTGAGCCCCAGCATTTT | CASSLAGLRAEPQHF
17 | NA | TRBJ2-7 | TRBV5-1 | TRBD1 | TGCGCCAGCAGCTTAAGTAACCGGGACAGGGGCTCCTACGAGCAGTACTTC | CASSLSNRDRGSYEQYF
14 | NA | TRBJ1-2 | TRBV6-5 | NA | TGTGCCAGCAGTTACTCTGGGGGGAACTATGGCTACACCTTC | CASSYSGGNYGYTF
15 | NA | TRBJ2-3 | TRBV3-1/TRBV3-2 | TRBD2 | TGTGCCAGCAGCCAGGGACTAGCGGGGGGGGATACGCAGTATTTT | CASSQGLAGGDTQYF
15 | NA | TRBJ2-6 | TRBV7-2 | NA | TGTGCCAGCAGCATGACAGTCTCTGGGGCCAACGTCCTGACTTTC | CASSMTVSGANVLTF
15 | NA | TRBJ1-3 | TRBV7-9 | NA | TGTGCCAGCAGCGCAACATCCCACTCTGGAAACACCATATATTTT | CASSATSHSGNTIYF
15 | few | TRBJ2-1 | TRBV5-6 | TRBD1 | TGTGCCAGCAGCTTGGCGACAGGGACCTACAATGAGCAGTTCTTC | CASSLATGTYNEQFF
16 | NA | TRBJ2-7 | TRBV5-6 | TRBD1 | TGTGCCAGCAGCCTAGGGACAGGGAGGCTTGAAAGCGAGCAGTACTTC | CASSLGTGRLESEQYF
13 | NA | TRBJ1-1 | TRBV7-3 | NA | TGTGCCAGCAGCTCCCTAAGGAACACTGAAGCTTTCTTT | CASSSLRNTEAFF
16 | NA | TRBJ1-5 | TRBV6-2/TRBV6-3 | NA | TGTGCCAGCAGTTACTTCCGTCCGGGGAGCAATCAGCCCCAGCATTTT | CASSYFRPGSNQPQHF
14 | NA | TRBJ2-7 | TRBV28 | TRBD2 | TGTGCCAGCAGTTCTAGCGGGGGGGCCTACGAGCAGTACTTC | CASSSSGGAYEQYF
17 | NA | TRBJ1-3 | TRBV5-1 | NA | TGCGCCAGCAGCTTGGGTGGGGGGATTTACTCTGGAAACACCATATATTTT | CASSLGGGIYSGNTIYF
14 | NA | TRBJ2-7 | TRBV4-1 | NA | TGCGCCAGCAGCCAAGTAGGGAGCTCCTACGAGCAGTACTTC | CASSQVGSSYEQYF
14 | NA | TRBJ1-5 | TRBV5-6 | NA | TGTGCCAGCAGCTTGTTCGGTGAAAATCAGCCCCAGCATTTT | CASSLFGENQPQHF
17 | NA | TRBJ1-5 | TRBV19 | NA | TGTGCCAGTAGTACCCAGGCGGGATCAGGTGGCAATCAGCCCCAGCATTTT | CASSTQAGSGGNQPQHF
14 | NA | TRBJ1-2 | TRBV5-4 | NA | TGTGCCAGCAGCCCCTCTCAGGGAATCTATGGCTACACCTTC | CASSPSQGIYGYTF
18 | NA | TRBJ2-3 | TRBV5-6 | TRBD2 | TGTGCCAGCAGCTCCGGACTAGCGGGGGATCCCATCACAGATACGCAGTATTTT | CASSSGLAGDPITDTQYF
14 | many | TRBJ1-2 | TRBV3-1/TRBV3-2 | NA | TGTGCCAGCAGCCTCAATCACGAGAACTATGGCTACACCTTC | CASSLNHENYGYTF
13 | once | TRBJ2-1 | TRBV3-1/TRBV3-2 | TRBD1 | TGTGCCAGCGGGACAGGGGGCTTGAATGAGCAGTTCTTC | CASGTGGLNEQFF
16 | NA | TRBJ2-7 | TRBV4-1 | NA | TGCGCCAGCAGCCAAGATCGGGGCAGGGGCCTGGCGGAGCAGTACTTC | CASSQDRGRGLAEQYF
15 | NA | TRBJ1-1 | TRBV5-1 | TRBD1 | TGCGCCAGCAGCCCGGACAGGGGGCGTGCCACTGAAGCTTTCTTT | CASSPDRGRATEAFF
16 | NA | TRBJ2-1 | TRBV4-1 | TRBD2 | TGCGCCAGCAGCCAAGAAAGTAGCGGGGGCCTCCGGGAGCAGTTCTTC | CASSQESSGGLREQFF
15 | NA | TRBJ1-5 | TRBV6-5 | NA | TGTGCCAGCATCCGAGCCTTGGGGGCTGGGCAGCCCCAGCATTTT | CASIRALGAGQPQHF
14 | once | TRBJ1-1 | TRBV28 | NA | TGTGCCAGCAGTCATCGTGGGAGAACCGAGGGAGCTTTCTTT | CASSHRGRTEGAFF
13 | few | TRBJ1-2 | TRBV7-2 | NA | TGTGCCAGCAGCCCACAGACGCCGTATGGCTACACCTTC | CASSPQTPYGYTF